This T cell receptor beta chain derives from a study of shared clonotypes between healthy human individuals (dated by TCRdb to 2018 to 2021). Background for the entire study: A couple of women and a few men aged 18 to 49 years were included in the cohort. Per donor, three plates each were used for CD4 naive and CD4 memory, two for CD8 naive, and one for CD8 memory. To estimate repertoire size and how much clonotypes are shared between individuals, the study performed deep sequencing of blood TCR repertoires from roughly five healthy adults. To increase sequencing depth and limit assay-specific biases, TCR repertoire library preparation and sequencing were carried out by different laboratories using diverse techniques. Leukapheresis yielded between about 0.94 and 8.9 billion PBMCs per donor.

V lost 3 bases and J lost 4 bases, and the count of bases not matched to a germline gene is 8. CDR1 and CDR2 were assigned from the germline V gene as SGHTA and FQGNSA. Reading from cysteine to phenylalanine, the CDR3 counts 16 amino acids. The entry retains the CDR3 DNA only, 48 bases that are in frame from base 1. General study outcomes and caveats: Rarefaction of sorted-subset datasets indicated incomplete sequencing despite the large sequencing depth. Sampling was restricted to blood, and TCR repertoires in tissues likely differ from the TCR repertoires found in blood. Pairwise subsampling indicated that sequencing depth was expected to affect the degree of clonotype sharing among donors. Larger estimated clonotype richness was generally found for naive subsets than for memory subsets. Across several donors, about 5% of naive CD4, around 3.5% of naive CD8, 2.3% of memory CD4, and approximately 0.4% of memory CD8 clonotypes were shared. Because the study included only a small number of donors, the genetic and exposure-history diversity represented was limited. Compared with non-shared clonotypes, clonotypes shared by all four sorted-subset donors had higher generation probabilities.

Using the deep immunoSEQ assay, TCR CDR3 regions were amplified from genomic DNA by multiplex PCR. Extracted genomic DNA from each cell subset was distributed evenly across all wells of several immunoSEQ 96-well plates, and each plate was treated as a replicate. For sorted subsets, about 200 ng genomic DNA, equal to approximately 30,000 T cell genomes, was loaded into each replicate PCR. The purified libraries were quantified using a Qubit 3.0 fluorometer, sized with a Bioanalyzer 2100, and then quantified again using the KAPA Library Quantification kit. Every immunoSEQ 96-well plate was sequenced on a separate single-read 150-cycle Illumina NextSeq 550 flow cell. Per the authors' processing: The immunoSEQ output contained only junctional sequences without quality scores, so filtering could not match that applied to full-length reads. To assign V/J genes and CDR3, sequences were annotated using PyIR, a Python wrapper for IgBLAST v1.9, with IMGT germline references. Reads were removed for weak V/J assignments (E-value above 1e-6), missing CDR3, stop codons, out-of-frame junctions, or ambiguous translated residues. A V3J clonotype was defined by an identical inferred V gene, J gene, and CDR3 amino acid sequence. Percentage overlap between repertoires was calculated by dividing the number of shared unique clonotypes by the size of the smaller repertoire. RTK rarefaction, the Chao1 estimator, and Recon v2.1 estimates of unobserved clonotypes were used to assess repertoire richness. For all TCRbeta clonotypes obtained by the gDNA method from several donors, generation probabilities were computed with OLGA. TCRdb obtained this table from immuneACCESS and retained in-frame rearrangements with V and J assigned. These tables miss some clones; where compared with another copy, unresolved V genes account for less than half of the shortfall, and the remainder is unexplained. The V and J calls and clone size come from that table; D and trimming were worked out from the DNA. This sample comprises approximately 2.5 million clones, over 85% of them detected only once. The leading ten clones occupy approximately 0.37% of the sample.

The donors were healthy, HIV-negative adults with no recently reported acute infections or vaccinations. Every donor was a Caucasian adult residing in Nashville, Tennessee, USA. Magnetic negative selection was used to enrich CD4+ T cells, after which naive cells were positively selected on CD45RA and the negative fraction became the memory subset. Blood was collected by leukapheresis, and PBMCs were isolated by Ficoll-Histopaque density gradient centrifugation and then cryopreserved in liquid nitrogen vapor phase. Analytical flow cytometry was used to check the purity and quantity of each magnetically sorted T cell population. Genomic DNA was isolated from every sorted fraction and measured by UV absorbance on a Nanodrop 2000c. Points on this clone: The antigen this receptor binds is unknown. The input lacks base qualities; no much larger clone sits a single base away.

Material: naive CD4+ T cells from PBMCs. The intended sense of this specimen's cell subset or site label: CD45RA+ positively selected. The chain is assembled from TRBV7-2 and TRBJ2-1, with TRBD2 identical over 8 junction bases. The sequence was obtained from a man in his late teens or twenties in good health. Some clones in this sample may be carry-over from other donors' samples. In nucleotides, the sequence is TGTGCCAGCAGCTTTCTCGGAGCGGGGGAATACAATGAGCAGTTCTTC. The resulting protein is CASSFLGAGEYNEQFF.